The rows below give T cell receptor beta chains drawn from one sample of a study of CD8+CD57+ T cells in acquired aplastic anemia. TCRdb ran MiXCR on the reads and lists one entry per CDR3 protein. The sample lists 100,000 to 150,000 distinct CDR3 sequences, roughly two fifths occurring once. Sequenced material: sorted CD4+, CD8+, or CD8+CD57+ T cells (not recorded which) from PBMCs. All receptors derive from a human donor in good health, serving as a control. Both conserved end residues are part of each CDR3. Fields, in order: D gene, V gene, CDR3 protein. D genes are given only for firm matches.

d_call: .
v_call: TRBV7-9
cdr3_aa: CASSFVQPTGELFF

d_call: TRBD1
v_call: TRBV12-3/TRBV12-4
cdr3_aa: CASSPDRVEAFF

d_call: TRBD1
v_call: TRBV5-1
cdr3_aa: CASSLEPTGGMTEAFF

d_call: .
v_call: TRBV6-1
cdr3_aa: CASTGTSRETQYF

d_call: TRBD1
v_call: TRBV20-1
cdr3_aa: CSARALQGEKQPQHF

d_call: .
v_call: TRBV19
cdr3_aa: CASSIAAMSGNTIYF

d_call: .
v_call: TRBV19
cdr3_aa: CASRTGRGNSPLHF

d_call: TRBD2
v_call: TRBV9
cdr3_aa: CASSVGLAGGHNEQFF

d_call: .
v_call: TRBV6-2/TRBV6-3
cdr3_aa: CASTRGGERDGYTF

d_call: TRBD2
v_call: TRBV29-1
cdr3_aa: CSVRLAGGPYEQYF

d_call: .
v_call: TRBV29-1
cdr3_aa: CSVEGTSRATEAFF

d_call: .
v_call: TRBV20-1
cdr3_aa: CSARMDPSDTGELFF

d_call: .
v_call: TRBV7-8
cdr3_aa: CASSLGGTGYTF

d_call: TRBD2
v_call: TRBV6-5
cdr3_aa: CASSYRTSGGWSEQYF

d_call: .
v_call: TRBV19
cdr3_aa: CASSGSPNTEAFF

d_call: .
v_call: TRBV25-1
cdr3_aa: CASRSGTKNIQYF

d_call: TRBD2
v_call: TRBV11-2
cdr3_aa: CASSSGLARGSYNEQSF

d_call: TRBD2
v_call: TRBV2
cdr3_aa: CASRPPGLASQETQYF

d_call: .
v_call: TRBV2
cdr3_aa: CASRKGGTEAFF

d_call: TRBD2
v_call: TRBV20-1
cdr3_aa: CSASMADGGGTDTQYF

d_call: .
v_call: TRBV10-3
cdr3_aa: CAISEYGTEGRNTGELFF

d_call: .
v_call: TRBV2
cdr3_aa: CASSGFNEQFF

d_call: .
v_call: TRBV20-1
cdr3_aa: CSALTGRGIQYF

d_call: .
v_call: TRBV18
cdr3_aa: CASSPQPRVIGNTIYF